The 30 T cell receptor beta chains below were found in one sample sequenced in a study of cytomegalovirus exposure and HLA in healthy donors. Vbeta (60) and Jbeta (13) primers were used in the PCR. Generated by immunoSEQ multiplex PCR, the TCRdb table keeps only in-frame clones and is missing some. Altogether 180,000 or so clones are present, around three quarters being singletons, with the ten largest covering 1.5% to 2%. The sequenced material came from PBMCs. The receptor set was obtained from a woman in her twenties or thirties in good health and CMV-seronegative.

This sequence joins TRBV4-2 and TRBJ1-2; D ambiguous. CDR1 is LGHNA, CDR2 YNFKEQ, per germline. The V gene lost 4 bases and the J gene lost 7 bases, with 19 bases spanning the gap. The CDR3 has 15 amino acids. The CDR3 DNA reads as TGTGCCAGCAGCCTAAGTAGTGTCAGGCAGTCTGGCTACACCTTC. Its protein product is CASSLSSVRQSGYTF.

The chain employs TRBV4-1 and TRBJ2-7; D perhaps matches TRBD2 (5 bases). Between the trimmed V and J ends, which lost 0 bases and 7 bases, there was a span of 13 bases. The CDR3 runs to 14 residues. The germline V gene has CDR1 MGHRA and CDR2 YSYEKL. The CDR3 protein is CASSQDRSPGEQYF. The CDR3 DNA follows: TGCGCCAGCAGCCAAGATCGCAGTCCGGGGGAGCAGTACTTC.

Only a few counts were recorded for this clone. This chain joins TRBV7-3 and TRBJ2-2; 8 nucleotides line up with TRBD1. The CDR3 is 15 amino acids. Trimming removed 4 bases from V and 4 bases from J; junction bases left unmatched: 5. CDR1 and CDR2 (germline): SGHTA, FQGTGA. CDR3 DNA sequence: TGTGCCAGCAGCTCGACAGGGGAAGGCACCGGGGAGCTGTTTTTT. Residues: CASSSTGEGTGELFF.

V usage is TRBV11-2 and J usage is TRBJ1-1; D perhaps matches TRBD1 (5 bases). Looked up from germline, CDR1 is SGHAT and CDR2 is FQNNGV. The CDR3 length is 14 residues. Trimming stripped 1 base from V and 5 bases from J, with 11 bases between. CDR3: CASSLAPTVTEAFF. CDR3 nucleotide sequence: TGTGCCAGCAGCTTAGCCCCGACAGTTACTGAAGCTTTCTTT.

The chain uses TRBV6-6 and TRBJ2-7, with D perhaps TRBD1 (5 bases). This CDR3 is 13 amino acids long. Germline-derived CDR1 and CDR2 are MNHNY and SVGAGI (reference sequence). Between the trimmed V and J ends, which lost 8 bases and 0 bases, there was a span of 11 bases. The CDR3 sequence is CASGPGPSYEQYF. The CDR3 nucleotides are TGTGCCAGCGGCCCAGGGCCCTCCTACGAGCAGTACTTC.

The DNA of the CDR3 is TGTGCCAGCACCGCCCTATACGAGCAGTACTTC. Translated, it gives CASTALYEQYF. The chain employs TRBV25-1 and TRBJ2-7; no clear D. This CDR3 has 11 residues. From germline, CDR1 is MGHDK and CDR2 SYGVNS. Trimming stripped 7 bases from V and 4 bases from J, with 8 bases between.

The rearrangement uses TRBV6-6 and TRBJ1-5, with 7 bases lining up with TRBD1. The CDR3 runs 16 residues. V lost 5 bases, J lost 7 bases, and 14 bases stayed unmatched. The germline gives CDR1 MNHNY, CDR2 SVGAGI (reference sequence). The CDR3 DNA sequence: TGTGCCAGCAGTCCCCCGGGACAGCTAGAGGTCCAGCCCCAGCATTTT. The encoded protein is CASSPPGQLEVQPQHF.

A few counts support this clone. V usage is TRBV9 and J usage is TRBJ2-7, with TRBD1 as a possible D gene (5 bases). The V gene's germline CDR1 is SGDLS and CDR2 YYNGEE. Trimming took 0 bases from V and 2 from J, leaving 9 bases between them. The CDR3 has 14 residues. The CDR3 region is CASSVEDIAYEQYF. CDR3 nucleotide sequence: TGTGCCAGCAGCGTAGAGGACATAGCCTACGAGCAGTACTTC.

This clone occurred once. CDR3 sequence: CASSQGENTEAFF. In DNA, the CDR3 is TGTGCCAGCAGCCAGGGGGAGAACACTGAAGCTTTCTTT. This chain links TRBV2 with TRBJ1-1; 7 nucleotides line up with TRBD1. V trimming: 6 bases; J trimming: 1 base; junction bases outside the gene matches: 2. Germline loops: CDR1 SNHLY, CDR2 FYNNEI. This CDR3 has 13 residues.

This chain uses TRBV9 with TRBJ1-2; a possible D gene is TRBD1 (6 bases). Trimming cost V 4 bases and J 8 bases, with 24 bases left between them. CDR3 length equals 16 residues. CDR1 SGDLS and CDR2 YYNGEE come from the germline V gene. CDR3 amino acids: CASSPRGTGTGGGYTF. The DNA of the CDR3 is TGTGCCAGCAGCCCCCGCGGAACAGGGACCGGGGGGGGCTACACCTTC. Variable domain in full (rest from reference TRBV9 and TRBJ1-2): DSGVTQTPKHLITATGQRVTLRCSPRSGDLSVYWYQQSLDQGLQFLIQYYNGEERAKGNILERFSAQQFPDLHSELNLSSLELGDSALYFCASSPRGTGTGGGYTFGSGTRLTVV.

This chain uses TRBV18 with TRBJ2-1; 10 bases match TRBD2. Germline V gene sequence: CDR1 KGHSH, CDR2 LQKENI. The J segment lost 2 bases and the V segment lost 2 bases, leaving 3 bases of the junction unmatched. The CDR3 extends over 16 amino acids. The CDR3 sequence is CASSPGAGGPYNEQFF. The CDR3 DNA sequence: TGTGCCAGCTCACCAGGAGCGGGGGGGCCCTACAATGAGCAGTTCTTC.

The CDR3 sequence: CASSVRQGADGELFF. As DNA, the CDR3 is TGTGCCAGCAGTGTAAGACAGGGGGCGGACGGGGAGCTGTTTTTT. J is TRBJ2-2 and V is TRBV6-1; 10 nucleotides line up with TRBD1. The J segment lost 7 bases and the V segment lost 4 bases, leaving 6 bases of the junction unmatched. CDR3 length: 15 residues. Germline values: CDR1 MNHNS, CDR2 SASEGT.

There are a few counts of this clone. The chain uses TRBV10-1 and TRBJ1-2, with 11 bases lining up with TRBD1. J lost 6 bases, V lost 6 bases, and 6 bases had no gene match. CDR3 length: 14 residues. Germline values: CDR1 WNHNN, CDR2 SYGVQD (reference sequence). The CDR3 DNA sequence: TGCGCCAGCAGCCCCGGGACAGGGGGGGATGGCTACACCTTC. The encoded protein is CASSPGTGGDGYTF.

CDR3 coding DNA: TGTGCCTGGACTACAGGGGTCTACGAGCAGTACTTC. It encodes CAWTTGVYEQYF. V is TRBV30 and J is TRBJ2-7, with 7 bases matching TRBD1. The length of the CDR3 is 12 residues. The V and J ends lost 4 bases and 3 bases, in that order; junction bases with no gene match: 3. Germline V gene data show CDR1 as GTSNPN and CDR2 as SVGIG (reference sequence).

The rearrangement uses TRBV5-1 and TRBJ1-4; 9 nucleotides line up with TRBD1. The CDR3 has 15 amino acids. V lost 0 bases and J lost 6; bases outside the gene matches: 3. Germline CDR1 and CDR2: SGHRS and YFSETQ. CDR3 sequence reads: CASSLDRGPHEKLFF. In nucleotides, the CDR3 is TGCGCCAGCAGCTTGGACAGGGGGCCTCATGAAAAACTGTTTTTT.

This CDR3 reads CASSLGITGKLFF. The CDR3 nucleotides are TGTGCCAGCAGCCTAGGGATCACGGGGAAACTGTTTTTT. The chain combines TRBV7-9 with TRBJ1-4; D ambiguous. The ends were cut back, 5 bases at V and 11 bases at J, with 15 bases in the middle. Germline V gives CDR1 SEHNR, CDR2 FQNEAQ (reference sequence). The CDR3 spans 13 residues.

The chain recombines TRBV2 with TRBJ2-3; 15 bases line up with TRBD2. Losses at the gene ends were 6 bases for V and 0 bases for J; bases not matched to a gene: 4. Germline V gene lookup returns CDR1 SNHLY and CDR2 FYNNEI. The CDR3 consists of 17 residues. The CDR3 nucleotides are TGTGCCAGCAGCCCGGGACTAGCGGGAGGAAGCACAGATACGCAGTATTTT. Translating it yields CASSPGLAGGSTDTQYF. Full variable domain (outside the CDR3, taken from reference TRBV2 and TRBJ2-3): EPEVTQTPSHQVTQMGQEVILRCVPISNHLYFYWYRQILGQKVEFLVSFYNNEISEKSEIFDDQFSVERPDGSNFTLKIRSTKLEDSAMYFCASSPGLAGGSTDTQYFGPGTRLTVL.

This clone was counted once. This chain connects TRBV7-2 to TRBJ2-3, with D uncertain. V was cut by 5 bases and J by 6 bases, with 12 bases left in between. CDR1 SGHTA and CDR2 FQGNSA come from the germline V gene. The CDR3 is made up of 13 amino acids. The CDR3, as DNA: TGTGCCAGCAGCCAACCCCCCGCGGATACGCAGTATTTT. Translated, it gives CASSQPPADTQYF.

V gene TRBV5-3 combines with J gene TRBJ1-2, with TRBD1 matching 8 bases. TRBV5-3 is an ORF for which the function is uncertain. The CDR3 sequence is 13 residues long. After removal of 4 bases from V and 8 bases from J, the junction contained 7 bases not matched to a gene. CDR3 residues: CARSPHDRGGYTF. The CDR3 DNA is TGTGCCAGAAGCCCCCACGACAGGGGAGGCTACACCTTC.

The chain has TRBV6-5 and TRBJ1-2; 9 nucleotides align to TRBD1. CDR1 is MNHEY and CDR2 is SVGAGI in the germline V gene. The CDR3 spans 16 residues. The J segment lost 4 bases and the V segment lost 2 bases, leaving 8 bases of the junction unmatched. The CDR3 spells CASSYAPGQGTYGYTF. The CDR3 DNA is TGTGCCAGCAGTTACGCTCCGGGACAGGGAACCTATGGCTACACCTTC.

The gene calls are TRBV7-9 and TRBJ1-1; D unresolved. V was clipped by 5 bases and J by 7 bases, with 14 bases between them. The CDR3 contains 13 residues. Germline loops: CDR1 SEHNR, CDR2 FQNEAQ (reference sequence). CDR3 DNA sequence: TGTGCCAGCAGCCTAGGCTCGGTGATTGAAGCTTTCTTT. Its translation is CASSLGSVIEAFF.

This clone has just a few counts. The rearrangement joins TRBV5-1 to TRBJ2-1, with 10 bases that match TRBD2. V lost 4 bases and J lost 3; bases outside the gene matches: 4. From germline, CDR1 is SGHRS and CDR2 YFSETQ. The CDR3 sequence is 15 residues long. The CDR3 coding sequence is TGCGCCAGCAGCCCTGGGACTAGCGACTACAATGAGCAGTTCTTC. Translated: CASSPGTSDYNEQFF.

The rearrangement joins TRBV5-1 to TRBJ2-1; a weak D match, TRBD2 (5 bases). The CDR3 extends over 13 amino acids. V shed 5 bases and J shed 0 bases, with 6 bases lying between them. Germline V lookup: CDR1 SGHRS, CDR2 YFSETQ. The CDR3 DNA reads as TGCGCCAGCAGTCGGGGCTCCTACAATGAGCAGTTCTTC. Its translation is CASSRGSYNEQFF. Together with reference TRBV5-1 and TRBJ2-1, the CDR3 gives the full variable domain: KAGVTQTPRYLIKTRGQQVTLSCSPISGHRSVSWYQQTPGQGLQFLFEYFSETQRNKGNFPGRFSGRQFSNSRSEMNVSTLELGDSALYLCASSRGSYNEQFFGPGTRLTVL.

The genes are TRBV5-4 and TRBJ2-7; no clear D gene. In germline, CDR1 is SGHNT, CDR2 YYREEE (reference sequence). This CDR3 has 15 amino acids. V gave up 1 base and J gave up 2 bases, with 13 bases separating them. CDR3 protein: CASSLTLKRPYEQYF. The DNA for the CDR3 is TGTGCCAGCAGCTTGACTCTCAAGCGCCCCTACGAGCAGTACTTC.

This clone was observed a few times. The V and J genes are TRBV10-3 and TRBJ1-5, with TRBD1 matching over 11 bases. The germline V gene encodes CDR1 ENHRY and CDR2 SYGVKD. V lost 4 bases, J lost 5 bases, and 1 base stayed unmatched. CDR3 size: 14 residues. Written as DNA, the CDR3 is TGTGCCATCAGTGGGGACAGGGGGTATCAGCCCCAGCATTTT. Protein sequence: CAISGDRGYQPQHF.

The chain is built from TRBV7-9 and TRBJ2-1, with 9 bases matching TRBD2. The length of the CDR3 is 15 residues. The junction had 2 bases not matched to a gene; V was cut back by 5 bases and J by 0 bases. Per germline, CDR1 SEHNR and CDR2 FQNEAQ (reference sequence). In DNA form, the CDR3 reads TGTGCCAGCAGCCTTAGCGGGGGCTCCTACAATGAGCAGTTCTTC. This translates into CASSLSGGSYNEQFF.

The sample holds one count of this clone. The V and J genes are TRBV4-3 and TRBJ2-7, with D possibly TRBD2 on 6 matching bases. CDR1 and CDR2 (germline): LGHNA, YSLEER. V dropped 0 bases and J dropped 5 bases, with 14 bases sitting between them. CDR3 length equals 15 residues. This CDR3 is CASSQDRTSYHEQYF. CDR3 bases: TGCGCCAGCAGCCAAGACCGAACTAGCTACCACGAGCAGTACTTC.

The chain employs TRBV29-1 and TRBJ2-1; D possibly corresponds to TRBD2 (5 bases). Trimming removed 7 bases from V and 1 base from J, with 11 bases in between. The CDR3 totals 13 residues. CDR1 SQVTM and CDR2 ANQGSEA come from the germline V gene. The CDR3 spells CSAGLLSYNEQFF. The CDR3 DNA sequence: TGCAGCGCCGGACTTTTATCCTACAATGAGCAGTTCTTC.

This clone has just a few counts. This chain links TRBV7-8 with TRBJ1-1; maybe TRBD1 (5 bases). Germline CDR1 and CDR2: SGHVS and FQNEAQ. Between the trimmed V and J ends, which lost 6 bases and 0 bases, there was a span of 8 bases. This CDR3 region has 13 residues. The CDR3 sequence: CASREGLNTEAFF. DNA for the CDR3: TGTGCCAGCAGGGAGGGACTGAACACTGAAGCTTTCTTT.

V gene TRBV18 combines with J gene TRBJ1-2, with 8 bases identical to TRBD1. Germline V gives CDR1 KGHSH, CDR2 LQKENI. CDR3 length equals 13 residues. V was clipped by 3 bases and J by 9 bases; unmatched bases: 6. CDR3 amino acids: CASSPGQERSYTF. For the CDR3, the DNA is TGTGCCAGCTCACCGGGACAGGAAAGGAGCTACACCTTC.